The clone carrying this TCR beta chain appeared many times. This entry is derived from a study of T cells in Graves' hyperthyroidism and ophthalmopathy. Those patients with uncontrolled infection, other autoimmune disease, pregnancy or lactation were excluded. Clinical symptoms, serum thyroxine, TRAb, thyroid ultrasound and orbital computed tomography informed diagnoses. RNA transcripts provided the source from which TCR beta CDR3 regions were amplified. HTBI primers were used for first-round RT-PCR of the TCR CDR3. TCRdb reanalysed the multiplex PCR reads using MiXCR and keeps one entry per CDR3 protein. The data hold around 610,000 distinct CDR3 sequences, with roughly 14% observed a single time. The CDR3 is made up of 15 amino acids. The germline CDR1 and CDR2 sequences are DFQATT and SNEGSKA (reference sequence). J was trimmed by 4 bases and V by 3 bases; bases with no gene match: 8.

The sequencing input was blood. The J gene is TRBJ2-5, the V gene TRBV20-1, with TRBD1 matching over 10 bases. The sequence came from a woman in her thirties or forties with Graves' ophthalmopathy. The CDR3: CSARGAGTGVETQYF. In nucleotides, the CDR3 is TGCAGTGCTAGGGGGGCCGGGACAGGGGTAGAGACCCAGTACTTC.